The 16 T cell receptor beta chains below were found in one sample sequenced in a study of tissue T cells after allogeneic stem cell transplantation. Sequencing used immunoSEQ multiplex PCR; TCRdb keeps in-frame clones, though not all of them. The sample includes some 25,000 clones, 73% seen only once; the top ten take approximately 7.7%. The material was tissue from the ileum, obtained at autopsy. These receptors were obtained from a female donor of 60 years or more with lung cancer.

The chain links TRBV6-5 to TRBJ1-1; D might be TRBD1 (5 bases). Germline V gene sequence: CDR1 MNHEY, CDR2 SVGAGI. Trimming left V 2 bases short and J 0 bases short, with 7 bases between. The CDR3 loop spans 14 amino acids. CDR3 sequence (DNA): TGTGCCAGCAGTTACAGACAGCTGAACACTGAAGCTTTCTTT. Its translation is CASSYRQLNTEAFF.

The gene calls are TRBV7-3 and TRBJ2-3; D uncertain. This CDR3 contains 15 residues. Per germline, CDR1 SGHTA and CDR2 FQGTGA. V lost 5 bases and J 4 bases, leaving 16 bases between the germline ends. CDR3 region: CASSTRASDPDTQYF. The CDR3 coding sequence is TGTGCCAGCAGCACCCGGGCATCGGACCCAGATACGCAGTATTTT.

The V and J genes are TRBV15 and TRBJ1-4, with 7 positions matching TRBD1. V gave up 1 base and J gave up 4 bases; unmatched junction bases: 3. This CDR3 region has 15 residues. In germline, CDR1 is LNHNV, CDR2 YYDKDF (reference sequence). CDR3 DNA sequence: TGTGCCACCAGCAGAGGTGGGACAGTTAATGAAAAACTGTTTTTT. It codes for CATSRGGTVNEKLFF. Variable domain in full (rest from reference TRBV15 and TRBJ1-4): DAMVIQNPRYQVTQFGKPVTLSCSQTLNHNVMYWYQQKSSQAPKLLFHYYDKDFNNEADTPDNFQSRRPNTSFCFLDIRSPGLGDTAMYLCATSRGGTVNEKLFFGSGTQLSVL.

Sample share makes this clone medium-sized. The CDR3 coding sequence is TGTGCCAGCACCCCTGAGGCGGTCGGCAATCAGCCCCAGCATTTT. It codes for CASTPEAVGNQPQHF. The chain is built from TRBV7-8 and TRBJ1-5, with no clear D. The V and J ends lost 7 bases and 2 bases respectively, with 15 bases between them. This CDR3 is 15 amino acids long. From germline, CDR1 is SGHVS and CDR2 FQNEAQ. Together with reference TRBV7-8 and TRBJ1-5, the CDR3 gives the full variable domain: GAGVSQSPRYKVAKRGQDVALRCDPISGHVSLFWYQQALGQGPEFLTYFQNEAQLDKSGLPSDRFFAERPEGSVSTLKIQRTQQEDSAVYLCASTPEAVGNQPQHFGDGTRLSIL.

The CDR3, as DNA: TGCGCCAGCAGTATTTTAAGAAGGGGCGGACATAGCAATCAGCCCCAGCATTTT. It translates to CASSILRRGGHSNQPQHF. This chain uses TRBV10-1 with TRBJ1-5, with D tentatively TRBD1 (5 bases). The CDR3 loop spans 18 amino acids. Deletions cut 5 bases from V and 0 bases from J, with 20 bases between. CDR1 and CDR2 (germline): WNHNN, SYGVQD (reference sequence).

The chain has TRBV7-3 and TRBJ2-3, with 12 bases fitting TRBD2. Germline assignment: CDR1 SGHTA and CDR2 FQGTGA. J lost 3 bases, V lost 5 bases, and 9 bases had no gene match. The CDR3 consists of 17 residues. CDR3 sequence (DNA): TGTGCCAGCAGCCTAGGACTAGCGGGAATGCGGACAGATACGCAGTATTTT. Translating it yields CASSLGLAGMRTDTQYF. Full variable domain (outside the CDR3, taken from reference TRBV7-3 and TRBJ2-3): GAGVSQTPSNKVTEKGKYVELRCDPISGHTALYWYRQSLGQGPEFLIYFQGTGAADDSGLPNDRFFAVRPEGSVSTLKIQRTERGDSAVYLCASSLGLAGMRTDTQYFGPGTRLTVL.

CDR3 protein: CASSLEGSLGGGYTF. The CDR3 coding sequence is TGCGCCAGCAGCTTGGAAGGGTCCCTAGGCGGCGGCTACACCTTC. The chain has TRBV5-1 and TRBJ1-2; D gene ambiguous. Germline values: CDR1 SGHRS, CDR2 YFSETQ. V lost 0 bases and J 8 bases, leaving 17 bases between the germline ends. CDR3 size: 15 residues.

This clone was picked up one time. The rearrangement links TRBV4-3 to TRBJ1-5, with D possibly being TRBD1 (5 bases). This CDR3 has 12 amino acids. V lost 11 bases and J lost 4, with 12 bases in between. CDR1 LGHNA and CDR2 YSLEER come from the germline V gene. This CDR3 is CAPVAGNQPQHF. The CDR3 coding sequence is TGCGCCCCAGTGGCAGGGAATCAGCCCCAGCATTTT.

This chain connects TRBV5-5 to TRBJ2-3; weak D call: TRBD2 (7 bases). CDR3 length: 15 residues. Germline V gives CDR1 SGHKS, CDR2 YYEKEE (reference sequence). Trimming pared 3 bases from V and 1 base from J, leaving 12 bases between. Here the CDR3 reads CASSSLGGGTDTQYF. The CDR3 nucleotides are TGTGCCAGCAGCTCGTTAGGGGGGGGCACAGATACGCAGTATTTT. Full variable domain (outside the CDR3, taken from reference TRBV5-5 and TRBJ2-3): DAGVTQSPTHLIKTRGQQVTLRCSPISGHKSVSWYQQVLGQGPQFIFQYYEKEERGRGNFPDRFSARQFPNYSSELNVNALLLGDSALYLCASSSLGGGTDTQYFGPGTRLTVL.

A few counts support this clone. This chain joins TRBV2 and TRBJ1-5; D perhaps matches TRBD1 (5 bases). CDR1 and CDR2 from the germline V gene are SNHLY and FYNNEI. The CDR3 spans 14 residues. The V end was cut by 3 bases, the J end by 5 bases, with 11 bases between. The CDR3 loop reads CASSDSGRDQPQHF. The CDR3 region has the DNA TGTGCCAGCAGTGACTCGGGGCGGGATCAGCCCCAGCATTTT.

CDR3 DNA: TGCGCCAGCTCGACAGAAGGAAACACCATATATTTT. It encodes CASSTEGNTIYF. The V and J genes are TRBV10-2 and TRBJ1-3; a weak D match, TRBD1 (5 bases). Trimming cost V 8 bases and J 4 bases, with 9 bases left between them. CDR3 length equals 12 residues. Germline V CDR1 and CDR2: WSHSY, SAAADI.

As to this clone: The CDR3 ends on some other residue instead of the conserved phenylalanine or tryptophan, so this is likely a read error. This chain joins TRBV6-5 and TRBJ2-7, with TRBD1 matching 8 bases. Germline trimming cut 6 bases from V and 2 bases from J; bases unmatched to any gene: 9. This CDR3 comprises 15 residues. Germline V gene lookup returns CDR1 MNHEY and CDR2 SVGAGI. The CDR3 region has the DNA TGTGCCAGCAGGCCTAGACAGGGGAGAACCTACGAGCAGTACCTC. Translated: CASRPRQGRTYEQYL.

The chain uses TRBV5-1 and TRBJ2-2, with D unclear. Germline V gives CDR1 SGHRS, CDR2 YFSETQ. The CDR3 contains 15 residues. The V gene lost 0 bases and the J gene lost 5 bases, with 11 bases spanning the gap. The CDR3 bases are TGCGCCAGCAGCTTGGCCCTCCAGAGGACCGGGGAGCTGTTTTTT. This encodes CASSLALQRTGELFF.

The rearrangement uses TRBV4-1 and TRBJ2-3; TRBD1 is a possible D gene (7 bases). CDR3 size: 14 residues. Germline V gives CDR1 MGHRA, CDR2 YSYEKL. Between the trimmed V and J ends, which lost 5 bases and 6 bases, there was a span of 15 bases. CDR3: CASSAQQGRDTQYF. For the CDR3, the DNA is TGCGCCAGCAGCGCTCAACAGGGGAGGGATACGCAGTATTTT.

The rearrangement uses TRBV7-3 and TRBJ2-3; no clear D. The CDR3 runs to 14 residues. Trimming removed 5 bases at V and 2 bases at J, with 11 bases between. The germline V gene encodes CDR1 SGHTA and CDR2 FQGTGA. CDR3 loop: CASSVDLNTDTQYF. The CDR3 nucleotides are TGTGCCAGCAGCGTGGACCTCAACACAGATACGCAGTATTTT.

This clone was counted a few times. CDR3: CASSHGGRMNTEAFF. The CDR3, as DNA: TGTGCCAGCAGCCACGGAGGACGGATGAACACTGAAGCTTTCTTT. The chain joins TRBV7-2 to TRBJ1-1; D remains unclear. Trimming took off 5 bases at V and 0 bases at J, with 13 bases between the two ends. Per the germline V gene, CDR1 is SGHTA and CDR2 is FQGNSA. The CDR3 length is 15 residues.